One sample yielded the 4 T cell receptor beta chains listed below, sequenced in a study of blood T cell repertoires in COVID-19. Sequencing used immunoSEQ multiplex PCR; TCRdb keeps in-frame clones, though not all of them. Of about 65,000 clones listed, more than 75% are singletons. Input material: peripheral blood. The receptors stem from a man aged 60 to 75 with acute or convalescent COVID-19.

The genes are TRBV4-2 and TRBJ1-5; D remains ambiguous. Germline CDR1 and CDR2: LGHNA and YNFKEQ. The germline V and J ends were trimmed by 1 base and 4 bases, with 8 bases remaining between them. The CDR3 loop spans 14 amino acids. The CDR3 reads CASSQGALNQPQHF. The CDR3 DNA reads as TGTGCCAGCAGCCAAGGGGCTCTAAATCAGCCCCAGCATTTT.

The V gene is TRBV20-1, the J gene TRBJ1-1; possible D gene TRBD1, 5 bases. CDR3 size: 11 residues. Trimming left V 5 bases short and J 4 bases short, with 8 bases between. Germline values: CDR1 DFQATT, CDR2 SNEGSKA (reference sequence). The CDR3 spells CSAWGGTEAFF. CDR3 nucleotides: TGCAGTGCTTGGGGGGGCACTGAAGCTTTCTTT.

This chain connects TRBV29-1 to TRBJ2-7; no clear D. This CDR3 is 13 amino acids long. CDR1 is SQVTM, CDR2 ANQGSEA, per germline. Trimming left V 5 bases short and J 0 bases short, with 11 bases between. DNA of the CDR3: TGCAGCGTTCCCAACCGAGACTCCTACGAGCAGTACTTC. Amino acids: CSVPNRDSYEQYF.

The rearrangement joins TRBV12-5 to TRBJ2-1, with 9 bases matching TRBD1. The CDR3 is 16 amino acids. The V segment lost 0 bases and the J segment 5 bases; nucleotides outside the gene matches: 5. Germline V CDR1 and CDR2: LGHNT, FRNRAP. CDR3 sequence reads: CASGLVLQGAHNEQFF. As DNA, the CDR3 is TGTGCTAGTGGTTTGGTACTACAGGGGGCCCACAATGAGCAGTTCTTC.